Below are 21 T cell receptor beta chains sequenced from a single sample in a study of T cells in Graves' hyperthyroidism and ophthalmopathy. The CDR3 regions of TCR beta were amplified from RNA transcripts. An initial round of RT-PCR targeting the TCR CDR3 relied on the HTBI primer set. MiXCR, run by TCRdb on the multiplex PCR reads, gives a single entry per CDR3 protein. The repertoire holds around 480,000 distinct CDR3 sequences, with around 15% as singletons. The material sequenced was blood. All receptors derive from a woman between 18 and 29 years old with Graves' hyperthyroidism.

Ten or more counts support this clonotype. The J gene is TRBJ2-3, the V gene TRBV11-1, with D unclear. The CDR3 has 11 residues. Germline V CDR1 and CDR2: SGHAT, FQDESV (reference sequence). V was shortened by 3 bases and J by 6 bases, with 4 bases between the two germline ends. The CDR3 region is CASSFGDTQYF. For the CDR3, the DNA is TGTGCCAGCAGCTTCGGGGATACGCAGTATTTT.

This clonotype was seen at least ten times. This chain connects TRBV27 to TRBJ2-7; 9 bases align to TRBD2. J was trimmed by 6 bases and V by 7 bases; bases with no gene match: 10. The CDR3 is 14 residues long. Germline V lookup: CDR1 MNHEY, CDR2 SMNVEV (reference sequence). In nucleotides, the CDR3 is TGTGCCAGCACCCCCGGCGGGAGGGTGGGCGAGCAGTACTTC. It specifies CASTPGGRVGEQYF.

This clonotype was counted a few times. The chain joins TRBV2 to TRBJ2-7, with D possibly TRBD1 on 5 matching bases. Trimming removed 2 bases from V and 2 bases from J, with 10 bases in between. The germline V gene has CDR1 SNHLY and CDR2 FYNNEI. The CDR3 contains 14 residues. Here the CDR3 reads CASSEQGIPYEQYF. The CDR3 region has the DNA TGTGCCAGCAGTGAACAGGGTATCCCCTACGAGCAGTACTTC.

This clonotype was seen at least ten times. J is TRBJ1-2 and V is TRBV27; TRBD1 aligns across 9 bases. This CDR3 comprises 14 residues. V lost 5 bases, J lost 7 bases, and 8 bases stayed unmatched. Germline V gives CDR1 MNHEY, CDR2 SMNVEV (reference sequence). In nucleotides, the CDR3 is TGTGCCAGCAGTACCAGGACAGGGGTAGTTGGCTACACCTTC. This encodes CASSTRTGVVGYTF.

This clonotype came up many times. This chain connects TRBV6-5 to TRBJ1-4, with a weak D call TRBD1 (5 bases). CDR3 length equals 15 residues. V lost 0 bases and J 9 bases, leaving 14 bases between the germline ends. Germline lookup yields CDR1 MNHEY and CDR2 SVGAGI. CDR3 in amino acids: CASSYSSKGYQKLFF. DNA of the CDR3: TGTGCCAGCAGTTACTCGAGCAAGGGGTATCAAAAACTGTTTTTT.

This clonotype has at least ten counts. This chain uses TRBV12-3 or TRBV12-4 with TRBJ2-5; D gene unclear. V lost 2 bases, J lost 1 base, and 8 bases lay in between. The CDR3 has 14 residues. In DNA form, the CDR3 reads TGTGCCAGCAGTTTACCTCCCATCCAAGAGACCCAGTACTTC. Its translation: CASSLPPIQETQYF.

In DNA, the CDR3 is TGTGCCAGCAGCGTAGGGGGGGCCCGCTATGGCTACACCTTC. Translated, it gives CASSVGGARYGYTF. The chain carries TRBV9 and TRBJ1-2; tentative D call: TRBD1 (6 bases). Trimming stripped 0 bases from V and 4 bases from J, with 10 bases between. Germline V gene data show CDR1 as SGDLS and CDR2 as YYNGEE. The CDR3 has 14 amino acids. The full variable domain, in which reference TRBV9 and TRBJ1-2 provide the parts outside the CDR3, is DSGVTQTPKHLITATGQRVTLRCSPRSGDLSVYWYQQSLDQGLQFLIQYYNGEERAKGNILERFSAQQFPDLHSELNLSSLELGDSALYFCASSVGGARYGYTFGSGTRLTVV.

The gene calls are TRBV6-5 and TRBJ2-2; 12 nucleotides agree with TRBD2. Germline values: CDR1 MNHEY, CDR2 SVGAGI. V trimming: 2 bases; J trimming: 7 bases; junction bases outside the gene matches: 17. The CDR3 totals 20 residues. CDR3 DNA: TGTGCCAGCAGTTACACCTCCATGGGGCTAGCGGGAGGGCCGGGCGGGGAGCTGTTTTTT. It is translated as CASSYTSMGLAGGPGGELFF.

The DNA of the CDR3 is TGCAGTGCTAGATCAGGGTCGGGATGGGACATTCAGTACTTC. This codes for CSARSGSGWDIQYF. The chain employs TRBV20-1 and TRBJ2-4; D may be TRBD1 or TRBD2 (5 bases each). CDR1 is DFQATT, CDR2 SNEGSKA, per germline (reference sequence). Trimming removed 2 bases from V and 8 bases from J, with 16 bases in between. This CDR3 has 14 residues.

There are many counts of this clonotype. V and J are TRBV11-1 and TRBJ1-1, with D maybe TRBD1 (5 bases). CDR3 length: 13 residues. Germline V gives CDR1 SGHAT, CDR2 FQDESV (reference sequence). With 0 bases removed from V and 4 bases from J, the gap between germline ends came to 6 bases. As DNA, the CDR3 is TGTGCCAGCAGCTTAGCAGGGGCCACTGAAGCTTTCTTT. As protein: CASSLAGATEAFF.

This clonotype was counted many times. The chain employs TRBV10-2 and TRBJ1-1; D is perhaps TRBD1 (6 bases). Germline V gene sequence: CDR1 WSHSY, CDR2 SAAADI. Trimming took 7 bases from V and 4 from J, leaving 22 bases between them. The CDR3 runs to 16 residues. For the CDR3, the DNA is TGCGCCAGCACCTCGAGGGGGGGGGGAGTAGGCACTGAAGCTTTCTTT. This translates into CASTSRGGGVGTEAFF.

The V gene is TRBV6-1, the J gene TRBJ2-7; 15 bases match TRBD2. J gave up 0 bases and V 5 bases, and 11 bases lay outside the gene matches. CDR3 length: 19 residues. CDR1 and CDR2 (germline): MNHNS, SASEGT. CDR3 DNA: TGTGCCAGCAGTAAATCCTCTGGGACTAGCGGGAGGCCCTCCTACGAGCAGTACTTC. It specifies CASSKSSGTSGRPSYEQYF.

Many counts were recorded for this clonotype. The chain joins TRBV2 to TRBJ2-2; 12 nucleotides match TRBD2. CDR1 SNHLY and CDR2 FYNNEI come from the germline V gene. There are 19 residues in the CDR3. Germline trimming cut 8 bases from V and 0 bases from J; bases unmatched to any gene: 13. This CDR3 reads CASAYYGLAGRPNTGELFF. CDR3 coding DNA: TGTGCCAGCGCTTACTATGGACTAGCGGGACGTCCGAACACCGGGGAGCTGTTTTTT.

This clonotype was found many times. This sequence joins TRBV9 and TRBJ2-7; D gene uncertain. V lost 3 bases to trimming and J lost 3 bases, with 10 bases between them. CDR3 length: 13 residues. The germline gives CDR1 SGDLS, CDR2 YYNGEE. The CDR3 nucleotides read TGTGCCAGCAGCGGCGAGGCGGTCTACGAGCAGTACTTC. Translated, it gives CASSGEAVYEQYF.

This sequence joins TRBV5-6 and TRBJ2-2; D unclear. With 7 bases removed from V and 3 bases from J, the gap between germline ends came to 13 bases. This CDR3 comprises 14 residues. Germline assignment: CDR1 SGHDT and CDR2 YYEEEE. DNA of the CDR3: TGTGCCAGCTCACCGCGGAGCCACACCGGGGAGCTGTTTTTT. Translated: CASSPRSHTGELFF. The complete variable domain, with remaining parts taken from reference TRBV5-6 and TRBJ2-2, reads DAGVTQSPTHLIKTRGQQVTLRCSPKSGHDTVSWYQQALGQGPQFIFQYYEEEERQRGNFPDRFSGHQFPNYSSELNVNALLLGDSALYLCASSPRSHTGELFFGEGSRLTVL.

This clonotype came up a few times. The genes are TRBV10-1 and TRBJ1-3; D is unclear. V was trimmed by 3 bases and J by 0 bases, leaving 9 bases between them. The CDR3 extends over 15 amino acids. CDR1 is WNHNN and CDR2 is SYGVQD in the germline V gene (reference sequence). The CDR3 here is CASSDGSHSGNTIYF. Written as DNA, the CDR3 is TGCGCCAGCAGTGACGGGTCCCACTCTGGAAACACCATATATTTT.

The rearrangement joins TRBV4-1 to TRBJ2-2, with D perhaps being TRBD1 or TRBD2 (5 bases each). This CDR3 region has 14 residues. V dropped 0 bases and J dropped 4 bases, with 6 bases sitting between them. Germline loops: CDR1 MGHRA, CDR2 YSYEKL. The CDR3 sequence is CASSQDGTTGELFF. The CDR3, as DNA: TGCGCCAGCAGCCAAGATGGGACCACCGGGGAGCTGTTTTTT.

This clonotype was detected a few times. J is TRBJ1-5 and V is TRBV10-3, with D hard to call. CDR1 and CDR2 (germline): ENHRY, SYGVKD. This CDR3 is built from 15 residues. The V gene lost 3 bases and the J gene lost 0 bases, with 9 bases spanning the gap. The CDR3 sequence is CAISDSPDSNQPQHF. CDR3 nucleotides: TGTGCCATCAGTGATAGTCCAGATAGCAATCAGCCCCAGCATTTT.

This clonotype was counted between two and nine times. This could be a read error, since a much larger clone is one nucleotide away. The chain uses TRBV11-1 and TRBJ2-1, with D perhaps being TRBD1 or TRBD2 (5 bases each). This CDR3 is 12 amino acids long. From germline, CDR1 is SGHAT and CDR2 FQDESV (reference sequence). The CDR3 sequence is CVSSPDSGEQFF. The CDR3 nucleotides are TGTGTCAGCAGCCCAGACAGCGGAGAGCAGTTCTTC.

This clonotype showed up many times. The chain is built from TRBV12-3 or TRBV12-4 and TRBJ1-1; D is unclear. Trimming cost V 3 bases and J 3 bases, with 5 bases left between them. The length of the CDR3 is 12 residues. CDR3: CASSFPYTEAFF. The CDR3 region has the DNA TGTGCCAGCAGTTTCCCCTACACTGAAGCTTTCTTT.

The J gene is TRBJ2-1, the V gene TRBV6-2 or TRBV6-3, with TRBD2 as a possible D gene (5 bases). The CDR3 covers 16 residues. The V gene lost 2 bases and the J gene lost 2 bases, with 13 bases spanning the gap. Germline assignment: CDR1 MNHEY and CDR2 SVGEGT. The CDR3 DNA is TGTGCCAGCAGTTACAGGCTAGCTGATCCCTACAATGAGCAGTTCTTC. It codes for CASSYRLADPYNEQFF.